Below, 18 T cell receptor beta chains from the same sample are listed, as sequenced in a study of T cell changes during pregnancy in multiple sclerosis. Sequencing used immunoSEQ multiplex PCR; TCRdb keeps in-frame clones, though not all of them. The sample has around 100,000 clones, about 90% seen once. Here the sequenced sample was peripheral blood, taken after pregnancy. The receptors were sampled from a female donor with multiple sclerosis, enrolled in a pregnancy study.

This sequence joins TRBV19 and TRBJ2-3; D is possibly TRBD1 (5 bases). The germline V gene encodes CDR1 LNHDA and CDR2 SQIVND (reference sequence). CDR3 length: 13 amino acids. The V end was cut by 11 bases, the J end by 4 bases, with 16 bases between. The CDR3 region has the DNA TGTGCCGCGACAGCATCCGGTGCAGATACGCAGTATTTT. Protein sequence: CAATASGADTQYF.

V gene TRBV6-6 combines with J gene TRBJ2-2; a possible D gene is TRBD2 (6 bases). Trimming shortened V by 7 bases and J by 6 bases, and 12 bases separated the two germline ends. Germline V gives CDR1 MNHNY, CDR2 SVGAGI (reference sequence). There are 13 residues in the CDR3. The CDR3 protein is CASTPTGAGELFF. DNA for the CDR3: TGTGCCAGCACCCCCACGGGGGCCGGGGAGCTGTTTTTT.

CDR3 sequence: CAWSARGSGELFF. The CDR3 coding sequence is TGTGCCTGGAGTGCCCGGGGTTCCGGGGAGCTGTTTTTT. The chain combines TRBV30 with TRBJ2-2, with D maybe TRBD2 (5 bases). Germline V gene sequence: CDR1 GTSNPN, CDR2 SVGIG (reference sequence). V was cut by 1 base and J by 6 bases, with 9 bases left in between. The CDR3 extends over 13 amino acids.

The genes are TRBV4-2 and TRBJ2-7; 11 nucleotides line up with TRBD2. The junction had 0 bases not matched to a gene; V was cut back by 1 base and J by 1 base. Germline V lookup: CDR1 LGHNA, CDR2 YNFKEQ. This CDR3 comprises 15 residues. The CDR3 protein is CASSQGLAGSYEQYF. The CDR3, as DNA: TGTGCCAGCAGCCAAGGACTAGCGGGATCCTACGAGCAGTACTTC.

CDR3 sequence (DNA): TGTGCCAGTCAGCGGGGGATAGGCTATGGCTACACCTTC. Residues: CASQRGIGYGYTF. V and J are TRBV19 and TRBJ1-2, with D perhaps matching TRBD1 (5 bases). Trimming removed 8 bases at V and 4 bases at J, with 14 bases between. The CDR3 sequence is 13 residues long. Per germline, CDR1 LNHDA and CDR2 SQIVND (reference sequence). Variable domain in full (rest from reference TRBV19 and TRBJ1-2): DGGITQSPKYLFRKEGQNVTLSCEQNLNHDAMYWYRQDPGQGLRLIYYSQIVNDFQKGDIAEGYSVSREKKESFPLTVTSAQKNPTAFYLCASQRGIGYGYTFGSGTRLTVV.

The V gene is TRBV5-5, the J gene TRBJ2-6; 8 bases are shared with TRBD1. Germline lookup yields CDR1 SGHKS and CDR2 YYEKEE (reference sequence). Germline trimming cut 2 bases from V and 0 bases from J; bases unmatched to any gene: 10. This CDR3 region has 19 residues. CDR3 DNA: TGTGCCAGCAGCTTTCGTCCAGGGGGCGTTAGCTCTGGGGCCAACGTCCTGACTTTC. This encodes CASSFRPGGVSSGANVLTF.

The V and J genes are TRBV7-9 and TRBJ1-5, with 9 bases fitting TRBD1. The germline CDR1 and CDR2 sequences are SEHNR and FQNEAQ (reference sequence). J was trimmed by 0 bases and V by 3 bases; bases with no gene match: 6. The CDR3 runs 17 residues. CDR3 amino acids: CASSFVGTGNSNQPQHF. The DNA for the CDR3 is TGTGCCAGCAGCTTCGTCGGGACAGGGAATAGCAATCAGCCCCAGCATTTT.

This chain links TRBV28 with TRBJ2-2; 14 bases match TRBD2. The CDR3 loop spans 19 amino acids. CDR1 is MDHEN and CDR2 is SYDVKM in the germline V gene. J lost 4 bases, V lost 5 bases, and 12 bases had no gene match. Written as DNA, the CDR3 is TGTGCCAGCAGTCCGGGACTAGCGGGAGCCCGGCTTATCACCGGGGAGCTGTTTTTT. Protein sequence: CASSPGLAGARLITGELFF.

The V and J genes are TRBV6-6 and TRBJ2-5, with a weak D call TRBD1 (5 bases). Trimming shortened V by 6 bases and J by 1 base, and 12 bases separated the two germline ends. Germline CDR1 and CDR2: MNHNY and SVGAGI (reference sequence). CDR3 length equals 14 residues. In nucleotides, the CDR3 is TGTGCCAGCAGACCAGGGCAGCTCCAAGAGACCCAGTACTTC. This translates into CASRPGQLQETQYF.

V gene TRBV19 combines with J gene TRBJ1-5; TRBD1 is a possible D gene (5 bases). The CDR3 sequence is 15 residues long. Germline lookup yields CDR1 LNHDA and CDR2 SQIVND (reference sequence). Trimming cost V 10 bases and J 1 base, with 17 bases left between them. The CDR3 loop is CATHSGVRSNQPQHF. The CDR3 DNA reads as TGTGCCACTCACTCGGGGGTAAGAAGCAATCAGCCCCAGCATTTT.

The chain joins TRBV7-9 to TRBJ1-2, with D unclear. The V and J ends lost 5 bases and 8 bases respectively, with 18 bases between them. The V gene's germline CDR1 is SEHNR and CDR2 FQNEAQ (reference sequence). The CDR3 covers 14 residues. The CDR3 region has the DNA TGTGCCAGCAGCCTACGACTCGCCCATAGGGGCTACACCTTC. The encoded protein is CASSLRLAHRGYTF.

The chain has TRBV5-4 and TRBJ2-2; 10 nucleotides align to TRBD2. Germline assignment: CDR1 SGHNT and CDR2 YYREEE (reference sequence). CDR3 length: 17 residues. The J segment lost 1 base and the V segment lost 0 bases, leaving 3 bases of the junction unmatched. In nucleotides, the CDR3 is TGTGCCAGCAGCTTGGGGAGGACTAGCGGGAACACCGGGGAGCTGTTTTTT. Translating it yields CASSLGRTSGNTGELFF.

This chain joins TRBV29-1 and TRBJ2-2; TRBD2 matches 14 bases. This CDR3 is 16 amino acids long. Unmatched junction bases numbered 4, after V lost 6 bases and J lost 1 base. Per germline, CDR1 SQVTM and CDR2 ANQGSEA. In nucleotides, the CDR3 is TGCAGCGTCGGACTAGCGGGAGGTGGGAACACCGGGGAGCTGTTTTTT. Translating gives CSVGLAGGGNTGELFF.

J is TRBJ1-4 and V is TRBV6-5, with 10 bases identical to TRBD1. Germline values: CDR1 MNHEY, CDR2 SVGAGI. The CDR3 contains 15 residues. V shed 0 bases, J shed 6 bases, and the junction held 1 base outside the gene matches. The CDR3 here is CASSYSGTGDEKLFF. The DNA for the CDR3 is TGTGCCAGCAGTTACTCCGGGACAGGGGATGAAAAACTGTTTTTT.

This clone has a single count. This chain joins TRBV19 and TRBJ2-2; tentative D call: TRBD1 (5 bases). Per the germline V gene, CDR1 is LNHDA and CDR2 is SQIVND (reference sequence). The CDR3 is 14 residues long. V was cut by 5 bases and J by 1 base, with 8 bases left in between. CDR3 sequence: CASSDSRNTGELFF. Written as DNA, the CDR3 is TGTGCCAGTAGTGACAGCAGGAACACCGGGGAGCTGTTTTTT.

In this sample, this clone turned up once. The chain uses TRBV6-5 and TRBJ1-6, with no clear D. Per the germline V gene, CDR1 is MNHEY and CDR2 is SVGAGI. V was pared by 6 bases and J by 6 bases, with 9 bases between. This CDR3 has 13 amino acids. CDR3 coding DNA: TGTGCCAGCAGCCCGGTTTCTAATTCACCCCTCCACTTT. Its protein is CASSPVSNSPLHF.

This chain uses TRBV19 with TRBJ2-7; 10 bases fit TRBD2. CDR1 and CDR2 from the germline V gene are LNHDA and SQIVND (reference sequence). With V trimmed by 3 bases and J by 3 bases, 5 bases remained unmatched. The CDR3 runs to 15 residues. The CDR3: CASSIGLAGVYEQYF. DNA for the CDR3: TGTGCCAGTAGTATCGGGCTAGCGGGAGTCTACGAGCAGTACTTC.

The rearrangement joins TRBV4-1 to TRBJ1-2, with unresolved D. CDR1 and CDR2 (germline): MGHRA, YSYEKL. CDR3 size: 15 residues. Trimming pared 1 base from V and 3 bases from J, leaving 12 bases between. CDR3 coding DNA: TGCGCCAGCAGCCAAGTCGGTACCTTGTACTATGGCTACACCTTC. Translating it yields CASSQVGTLYYGYTF.